The 12 T cell receptor beta chains below were found in one sample sequenced in a study of identifying expanded T cells in peripheral blood. The protocol was immunoSEQ multiplex PCR, while the TCRdb copy is restricted to in-frame clones and leaves out a portion. The table shows roughly 92,000 clones, with 70% to 90% occurring only once. Specimen: blood. These TCRs come from a person aged 18 to 75 in good health.

This chain connects TRBV29-1 to TRBJ2-3, with D perhaps matching TRBD1 or TRBD2 (5 bases each). Per the germline V gene, CDR1 is SQVTM and CDR2 is ANQGSEA. The germline V and J ends were trimmed by 6 bases and 2 bases, with 15 bases remaining between them. This CDR3 region has 14 residues. The CDR3 is CSVGPLLYTDTQYF. The CDR3 coding sequence is TGCAGCGTGGGACCTCTCCTTTACACAGATACGCAGTATTTT.

This CDR3 is CASMGPWGSPLHF. The CDR3 DNA sequence: TGTGCCAGTATGGGACCCTGGGGTTCACCCCTCCACTTT. The chain combines TRBV19 with TRBJ1-6, with TRBD1 as a possible D gene (5 bases). Trimming left V 7 bases short and J 9 bases short, with 13 bases between. Germline CDR1 LNHDA, CDR2 SQIVND (reference sequence). The length of the CDR3 is 13 residues.

In this sample, this clone turned up once. The chain uses TRBV7-8 and TRBJ2-4; TRBD2 matches at 7 bases. This CDR3 comprises 16 residues. Per the germline V gene, CDR1 is SGHVS and CDR2 is FQNEAQ. J gave up 2 bases and V 4 bases, and 8 bases lay outside the gene matches. CDR3 residues: CASSSPSGGSKNIQYF. DNA for the CDR3: TGTGCCAGCAGCTCACCTAGCGGCGGGTCCAAAAACATTCAGTACTTC.

The chain carries TRBV11-2 and TRBJ1-6; D is unresolved. Per the germline V gene, CDR1 is SGHAT and CDR2 is FQNNGV. Trimming pared 3 bases from V and 0 bases from J, leaving 9 bases between. CDR3 size: 16 residues. The DNA of the CDR3 is TGTGCCAGCAGCTTGGAATTTTCCTCCTATAATTCACCCCTCCACTTT. This codes for CASSLEFSSYNSPLHF.

The chain combines TRBV18 with TRBJ2-7; a weak D match, TRBD1 (6 bases). V was shortened by 0 bases and J by 2 bases, with 11 bases between the two germline ends. Germline V gene sequence: CDR1 KGHSH, CDR2 LQKENI. The CDR3 length is 15 residues. DNA of the CDR3: TGTGCCAGCTCACCACCGGGGACAAACCCCTACGAGCAGTACTTC. Translated, it gives CASSPPGTNPYEQYF.

This chain connects TRBV6-4 to TRBJ2-3; 11 positions match TRBD2. The CDR3 extends over 17 amino acids. Germline V lookup: CDR1 MRHNA, CDR2 SNTAGT. With V trimmed by 4 bases and J by 4 bases, 10 bases remained unmatched. Here the CDR3 reads CASSAAIAGGPADTQYF. The CDR3 DNA reads as TGTGCCAGCAGTGCCGCCATAGCGGGGGGGCCGGCAGATACGCAGTATTTT.

The rearrangement links TRBV19 to TRBJ2-5; TRBD1 matches 7 bases. J was trimmed by 5 bases and V by 2 bases; bases with no gene match: 5. The CDR3 covers 14 residues. Germline CDR1 and CDR2: LNHDA and SQIVND (reference sequence). The CDR3 DNA is TGTGCCAGTAGTATATCAGGGGGTAGGGAGACCCAGTACTTC. It codes for CASSISGGRETQYF.

The CDR3 here is CASSHRRATDTQYF. The CDR3 DNA sequence: TGTGCCAGCAGCCACAGGAGAGCGACAGATACGCAGTATTTT. This chain links TRBV5-5 with TRBJ2-3; a possible D gene is TRBD1 (5 bases). Germline V gene sequence: CDR1 SGHKS, CDR2 YYEKEE (reference sequence). V was pared by 4 bases and J by 3 bases, with 12 bases between. The CDR3 has 14 residues. Complete variable domain (other parts from reference TRBV5-5 and TRBJ2-3): DAGVTQSPTHLIKTRGQQVTLRCSPISGHKSVSWYQQVLGQGPQFIFQYYEKEERGRGNFPDRFSARQFPNYSSELNVNALLLGDSALYLCASSHRRATDTQYFGPGTRLTVL.

The V gene is TRBV30, the J gene TRBJ1-5; D is perhaps TRBD1 (6 bases). CDR3 length: 17 amino acids. In germline, CDR1 is GTSNPN, CDR2 SVGIG (reference sequence). Trimming pared 4 bases from V and 1 base from J, leaving 20 bases between. The CDR3 region has the DNA TGTGCCTGGAACCCCTCCCGGGGGGGCTTCAGCAATCAGCCCCAGCATTTT. Translation gives CAWNPSRGGFSNQPQHF.

The J gene is TRBJ2-5, the V gene TRBV5-4; D not certain. Trimming cost V 0 bases and J 0 bases, with 9 bases left between them. There are 15 residues in the CDR3. CDR1 is SGHNT and CDR2 is YYREEE in the germline V gene (reference sequence). This CDR3 is CASSLEAGHQETQYF. The DNA of the CDR3 is TGTGCCAGCAGCTTGGAGGCAGGCCACCAAGAGACCCAGTACTTC.

For this clone: At one of its ends the junction is not consistent with the germline gene, which may arise from a read error. This chain links TRBV5-6 with TRBJ1-1, with TRBD1 identical over 10 bases. The CDR3 consists of 17 residues. Per the germline V gene, CDR1 is SGHDT and CDR2 is YYEEEE. CDR3 sequence: CAGSSGTGELWVTEAFF. The CDR3 coding sequence is TGTGCCGGCAGCTCCGGGACAGGGGAGCTGTGGGTCACTGAAGCTTTCTTT.

The CDR3 region is CASSFSGLAEAFF. The CDR3, as DNA: TGTGCCAGCAGCTTTTCAGGGCTCGCTGAAGCTTTCTTT. The chain links TRBV7-2 to TRBJ1-1; perhaps TRBD1 as D (5 bases). The CDR3 contains 13 residues. The germline V and J ends were trimmed by 3 bases and 6 bases, with 11 bases remaining between them. CDR1 and CDR2 (germline): SGHTA, FQGNSA.